The sequence of this TCR beta chain was determined in a study of technical replicates of blood from a few donors. Germline lookup yields CDR1 MNHNS and CDR2 SASEGT. The trim removed 5 bases at V and 7 bases at J, leaving 7 bases unmatched. CDR3 length: 15 residues. TCRdb's copy holds only in-frame clones and misses some; the assay was immunoSEQ multiplex PCR. The sample includes approximately 79,000 clones, approximately 96% of them seen just once. The sample was T cells isolated from PBMCs. The chain employs TRBV6-1 and TRBJ1-4; TRBD1 aligns across 10 bases. The sequence derives from a human donor in good health. This CDR3 is CASSPQDRGGEKLFF. In nucleotides, the CDR3 is TGTGCCAGCAGTCCCCAGGACAGGGGGGGTGAAAAACTGTTTTTT.